The present T cell receptor beta chain was sequenced within a study of CD8+CD57+ T cells in acquired aplastic anemia. Study overall: Yields of DNA that came from sorted CD4+ and CD8+ cells averaged 3.2 ug.

Worth noting for this clonotype: The target antigen is unknown.

The TCR beta profiling, which covered VDJ combination and CDR3 sequence, was carried out using genomic DNA as the template. In TCRdb, the reads were re-called with MiXCR into one record per CDR3 protein. The sample records about 160,000 distinct CDR3 sequences, about two thirds being singletons. Notes on the study in general: Controls and patients did not differ significantly in CD8+ Simpson's diversity.

CDR1 SGHVS and CDR2 FQNEAQ come from the germline V gene. V lost 6 bases and J lost 3, with 12 bases in between. The CDR3 spans 15 residues. Selection for sequencing was limited to patients who had shown CD8+CD57+ cell expansion by flow cytometry. At the time of blood sampling, patients had not yet received any therapy. The chain employs TRBV7-8 and TRBJ1-6; D possibly corresponds to TRBD1 (5 bases). Sequencing used sorted CD4+, CD8+, or CD8+CD57+ T cells (not recorded which) from PBMCs. This receptor was obtained from a human donor with aplastic anemia. CDR3 sequence reads: CASRDDSFYNSPLHF. The CDR3 DNA reads as TGTGCCAGCAGGGATGACAGTTTCTATAATTCACCCCTCCACTTT.